One and the same sample provided the 4 T cell receptor beta chains below, sequenced in a study of blood T cells in healthy people across ages. Alongside a J-beta primer mix, a sample-barcoded 5' primer served in a second PCR lasting roughly 7 to 11 cycles. TCRdb independently ran MiXCR on the 5' RACE reads; one entry per CDR3 protein. The sample lists 700,000 or so distinct CDR3 sequences, approximately 40% occurring once. The sample comprised blood. The receptor source for this set is an older man in good health.

In its sample, this clonotype was seen a few times. The DNA is omitted, as the CDR3 cannot be located on it reliably, and the CDR3 follows TCRdb's listing. The V call is TRBV20-1, the J call TRBJ2-5; the table's D call, TRBD2, has no DNA check behind it. Germline V gene sequence: CDR1 DFQATT, CDR2 SNEGSKA (reference sequence). The CDR3 is made up of 14 amino acids, end residues included. The CDR3 sequence is CSAKSGSFLETQYF.

The gene calls are TRBV20-1 and TRBJ2-1, with TRBD2 as a possible D gene (5 bases). V was trimmed by 4 bases and J by 0 bases, leaving 7 bases between them. CDR1 is DFQATT, CDR2 SNEGSKA, per germline (reference sequence). This CDR3 is 13 amino acids long. The CDR3 region is CSAMDFSYNEQFF. CDR3 DNA: TGCAGTGCTATGGACTTCTCCTACAATGAGCAGTTCTTC.

This chain links TRBV28 with TRBJ1-5; D remains unclear. The V end lost 7 bases, the J end lost 6 bases, and 22 bases lay between the germline ends. The CDR3 totals 16 residues. Germline CDR1 is MDHEN and CDR2 is SYDVKM. The CDR3 coding sequence is TGTGCCAGCAATCTCGTAACGGGTAGAGGCCTTCAGCCCCAGCATTTT. It translates to CASNLVTGRGLQPQHF.

The chain couples TRBV6-5 to TRBJ1-6; 10 bases map to TRBD1. Germline V CDR1 and CDR2: MNHEY, SVGAGI. The V gene end was trimmed by 2 bases and the J gene end by 7 bases; junction bases not matched to a gene: 2. This CDR3 has 15 residues. The CDR3 DNA follows: TGTGCCAGCAGTTACGAGGGACAGGGGAATTCACCCCTCCACTTT. Encoded protein: CASSYEGQGNSPLHF.